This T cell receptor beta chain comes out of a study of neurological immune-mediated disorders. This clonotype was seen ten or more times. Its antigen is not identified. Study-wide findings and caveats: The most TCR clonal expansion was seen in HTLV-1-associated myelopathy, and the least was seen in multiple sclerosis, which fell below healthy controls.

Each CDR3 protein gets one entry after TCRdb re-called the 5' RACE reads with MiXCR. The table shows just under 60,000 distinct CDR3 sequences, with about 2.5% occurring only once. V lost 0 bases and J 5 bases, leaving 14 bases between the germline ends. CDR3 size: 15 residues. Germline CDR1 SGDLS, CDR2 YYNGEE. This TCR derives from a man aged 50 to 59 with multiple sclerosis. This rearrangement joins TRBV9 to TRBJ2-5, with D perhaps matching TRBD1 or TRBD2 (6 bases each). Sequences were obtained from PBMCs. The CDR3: CASSVAIGGDETQYF. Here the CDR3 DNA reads TGTGCCAGCAGCGTAGCCATCGGGGGCGATGAGACCCAGTACTTC.